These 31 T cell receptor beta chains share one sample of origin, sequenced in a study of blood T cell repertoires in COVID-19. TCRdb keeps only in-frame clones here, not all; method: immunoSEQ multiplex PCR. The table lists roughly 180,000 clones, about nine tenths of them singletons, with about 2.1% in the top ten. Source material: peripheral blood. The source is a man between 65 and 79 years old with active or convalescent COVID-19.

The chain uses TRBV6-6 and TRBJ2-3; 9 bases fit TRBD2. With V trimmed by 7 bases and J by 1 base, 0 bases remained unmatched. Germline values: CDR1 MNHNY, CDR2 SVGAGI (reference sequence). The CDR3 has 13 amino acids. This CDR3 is CASKREGTDTQYF. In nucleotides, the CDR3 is TGTGCCAGCAAGCGGGAGGGCACAGATACGCAGTATTTT.

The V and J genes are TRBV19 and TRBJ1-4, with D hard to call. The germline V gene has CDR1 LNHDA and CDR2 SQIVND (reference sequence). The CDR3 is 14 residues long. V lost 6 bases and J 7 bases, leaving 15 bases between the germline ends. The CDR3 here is CASRRRQAGEKLFF. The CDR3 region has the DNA TGTGCCAGTAGAAGGAGGCAGGCTGGTGAAAAACTGTTTTTT. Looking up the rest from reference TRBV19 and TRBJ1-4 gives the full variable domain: DGGITQSPKYLFRKEGQNVTLSCEQNLNHDAMYWYRQDPGQGLRLIYYSQIVNDFQKGDIAEGYSVSREKKESFPLTVTSAQKNPTAFYLCASRRRQAGEKLFFGSGTQLSVL.

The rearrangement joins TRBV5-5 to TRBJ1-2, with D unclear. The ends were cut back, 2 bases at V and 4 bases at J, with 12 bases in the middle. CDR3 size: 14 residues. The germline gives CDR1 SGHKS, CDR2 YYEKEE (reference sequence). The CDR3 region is CASSLVEVPYGYTF. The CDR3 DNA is TGTGCCAGCAGCTTAGTAGAAGTTCCCTATGGCTACACCTTC.

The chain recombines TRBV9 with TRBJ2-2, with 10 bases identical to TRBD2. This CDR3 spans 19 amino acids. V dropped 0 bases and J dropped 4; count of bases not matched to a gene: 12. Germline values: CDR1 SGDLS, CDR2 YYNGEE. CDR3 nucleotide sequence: TGTGCCAGCAGCGTAGACAGGGTGCCTAGCGGGAGACCCACCGGGGAGCTGTTTTTT. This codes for CASSVDRVPSGRPTGELFF.

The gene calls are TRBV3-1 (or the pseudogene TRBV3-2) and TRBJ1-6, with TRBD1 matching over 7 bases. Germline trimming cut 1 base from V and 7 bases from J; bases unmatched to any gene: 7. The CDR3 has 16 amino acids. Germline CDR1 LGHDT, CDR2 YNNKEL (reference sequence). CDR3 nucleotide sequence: TGTGCCAGCAGCCAAGGACAGGGTTCGCCGAATTCACCCCTCCACTTT. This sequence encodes CASSQGQGSPNSPLHF.

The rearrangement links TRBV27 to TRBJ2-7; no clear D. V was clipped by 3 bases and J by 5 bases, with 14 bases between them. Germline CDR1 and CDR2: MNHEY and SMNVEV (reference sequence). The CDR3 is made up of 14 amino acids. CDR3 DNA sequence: TGTGCCAGCAGTTTCTCCCGCCTTAGTAACGAGCAGTACTTC. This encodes CASSFSRLSNEQYF.

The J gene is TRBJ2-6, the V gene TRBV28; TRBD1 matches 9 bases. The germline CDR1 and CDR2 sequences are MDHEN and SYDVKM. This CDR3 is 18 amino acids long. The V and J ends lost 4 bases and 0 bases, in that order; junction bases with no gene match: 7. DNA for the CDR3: TGTGCCAGCAGTTCCGGACAGGGGTTCCTCTCTGGGGCCAACGTCCTGACTTTC. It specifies CASSSGQGFLSGANVLTF.

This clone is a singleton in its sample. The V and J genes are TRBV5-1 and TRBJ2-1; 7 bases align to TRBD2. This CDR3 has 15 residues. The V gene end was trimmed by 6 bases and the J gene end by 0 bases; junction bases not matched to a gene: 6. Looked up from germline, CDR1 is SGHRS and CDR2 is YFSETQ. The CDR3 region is CASKTSPSSYNEQFF. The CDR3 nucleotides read TGCGCCAGCAAGACTAGCCCAAGCTCCTACAATGAGCAGTTCTTC.

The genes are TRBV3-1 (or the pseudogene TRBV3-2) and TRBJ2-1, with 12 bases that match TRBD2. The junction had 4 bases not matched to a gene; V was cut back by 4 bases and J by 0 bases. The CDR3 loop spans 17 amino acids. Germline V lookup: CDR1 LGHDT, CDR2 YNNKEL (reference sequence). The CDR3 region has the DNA TGTGCCAGCAGCCTCGGACTAGCGGGGAGCTCCTACAATGAGCAGTTCTTC. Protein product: CASSLGLAGSSYNEQFF.

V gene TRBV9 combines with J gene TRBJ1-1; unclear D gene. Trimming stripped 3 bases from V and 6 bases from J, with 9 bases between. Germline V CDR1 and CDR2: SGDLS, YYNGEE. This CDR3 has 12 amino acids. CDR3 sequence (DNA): TGTGCCAGCAGCGCAGAGGAGCCTGAAGCTTTCTTT. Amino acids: CASSAEEPEAFF.

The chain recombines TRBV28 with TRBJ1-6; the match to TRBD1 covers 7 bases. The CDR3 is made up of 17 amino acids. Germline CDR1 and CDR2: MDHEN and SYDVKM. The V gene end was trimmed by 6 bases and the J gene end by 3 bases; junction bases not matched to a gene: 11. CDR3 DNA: TGTGCCAGCAGAAATCCCATTAACAGGGGCTATAATTCACCCCTCCACTTT. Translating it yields CASRNPINRGYNSPLHF.

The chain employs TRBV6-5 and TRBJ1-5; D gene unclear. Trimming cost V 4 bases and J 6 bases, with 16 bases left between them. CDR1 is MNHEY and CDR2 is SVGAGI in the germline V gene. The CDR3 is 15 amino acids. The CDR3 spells CASSFGRPSSQPQHF. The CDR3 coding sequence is TGTGCCAGCAGTTTTGGCAGGCCTTCAAGTCAGCCCCAGCATTTT.

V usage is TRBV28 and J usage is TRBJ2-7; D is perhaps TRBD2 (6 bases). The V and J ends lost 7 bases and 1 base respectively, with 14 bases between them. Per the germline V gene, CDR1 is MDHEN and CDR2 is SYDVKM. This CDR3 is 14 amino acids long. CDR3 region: CASTSLAWSYEQYF. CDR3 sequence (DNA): TGTGCCAGCACCAGCCTAGCGTGGTCCTACGAGCAGTACTTC.

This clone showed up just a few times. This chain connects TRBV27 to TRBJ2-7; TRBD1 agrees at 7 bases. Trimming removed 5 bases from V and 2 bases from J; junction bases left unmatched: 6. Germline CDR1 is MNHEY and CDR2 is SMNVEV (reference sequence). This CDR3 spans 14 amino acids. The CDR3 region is CASSPSTGPYEQYF. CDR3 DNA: TGTGCCAGCAGTCCCTCGACAGGGCCCTACGAGCAGTACTTC.

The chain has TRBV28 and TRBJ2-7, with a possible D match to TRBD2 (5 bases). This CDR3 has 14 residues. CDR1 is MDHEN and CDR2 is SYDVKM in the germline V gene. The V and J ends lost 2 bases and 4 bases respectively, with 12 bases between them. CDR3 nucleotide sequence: TGTGCCAGCAGTTTAATCGGCAGAGGGTACGAGCAGTACTTC. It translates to CASSLIGRGYEQYF.

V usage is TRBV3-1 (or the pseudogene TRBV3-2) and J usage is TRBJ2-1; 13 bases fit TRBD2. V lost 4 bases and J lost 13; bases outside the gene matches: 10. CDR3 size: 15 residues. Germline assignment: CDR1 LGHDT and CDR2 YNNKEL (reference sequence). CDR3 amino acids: CASSLLAGGRVRQFF. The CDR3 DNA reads TGTGCCAGCAGCCTACTAGCGGGGGGGCGGGTTCGTCAGTTCTTC.

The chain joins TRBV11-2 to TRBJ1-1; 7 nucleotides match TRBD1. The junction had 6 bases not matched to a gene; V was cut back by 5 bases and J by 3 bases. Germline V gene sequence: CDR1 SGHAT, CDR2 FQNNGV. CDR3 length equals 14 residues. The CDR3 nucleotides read TGTGCCAGCAGCCTTGACAGGGCGGACACTGAAGCTTTCTTT. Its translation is CASSLDRADTEAFF.

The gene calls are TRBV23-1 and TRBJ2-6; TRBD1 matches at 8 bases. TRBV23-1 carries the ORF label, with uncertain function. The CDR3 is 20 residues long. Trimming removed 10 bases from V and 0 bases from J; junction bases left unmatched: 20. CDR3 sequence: CATATGQGLKLSSGANVLTF. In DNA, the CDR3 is TGCGCCACCGCAACAGGACAGGGCCTAAAACTGTCCTCTGGGGCCAACGTCCTGACTTTC.

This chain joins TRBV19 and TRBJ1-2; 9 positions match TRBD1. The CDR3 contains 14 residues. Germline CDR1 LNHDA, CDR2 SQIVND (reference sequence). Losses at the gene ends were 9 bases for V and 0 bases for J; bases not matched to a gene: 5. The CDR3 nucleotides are TGTGCCAGCGAACAGGGGGCCTCTAACTATGGCTACACCTTC. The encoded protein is CASEQGASNYGYTF.

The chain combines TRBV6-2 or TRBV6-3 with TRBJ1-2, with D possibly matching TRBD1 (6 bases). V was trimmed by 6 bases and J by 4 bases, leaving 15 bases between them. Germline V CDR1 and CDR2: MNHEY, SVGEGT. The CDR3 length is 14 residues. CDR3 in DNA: TGTGCCAGCAGCGGACAGCTAAGTTTCTATGGCTACACCTTC. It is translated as CASSGQLSFYGYTF.

The CDR3 sequence is CASSPLRGKEAFF. For the CDR3, the DNA is TGTGCCAGCAGCCCCCTCCGGGGGAAAGAAGCTTTCTTT. This rearrangement joins TRBV6-5 to TRBJ1-1; D might be TRBD1 (5 bases). The CDR3 spans 13 residues. Trimming shortened V by 6 bases and J by 8 bases, and 16 bases separated the two germline ends. CDR1 and CDR2 (germline): MNHEY, SVGAGI.

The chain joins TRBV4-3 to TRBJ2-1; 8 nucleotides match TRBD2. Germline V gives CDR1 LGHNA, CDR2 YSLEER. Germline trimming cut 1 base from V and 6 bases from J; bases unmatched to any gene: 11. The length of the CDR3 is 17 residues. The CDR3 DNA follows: TGCGCCAGCAGCCAAGCCCACCTAAGCGGGAGCATCAATGAGCAGTTCTTC. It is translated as CASSQAHLSGSINEQFF.

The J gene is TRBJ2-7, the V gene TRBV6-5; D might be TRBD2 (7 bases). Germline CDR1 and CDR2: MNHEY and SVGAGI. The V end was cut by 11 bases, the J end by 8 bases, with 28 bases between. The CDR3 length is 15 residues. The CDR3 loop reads CALQEGGRGIYKQYF. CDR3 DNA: TGTGCCCTCCAGGAGGGGGGGAGGGGGATATACAAGCAGTACTTC.

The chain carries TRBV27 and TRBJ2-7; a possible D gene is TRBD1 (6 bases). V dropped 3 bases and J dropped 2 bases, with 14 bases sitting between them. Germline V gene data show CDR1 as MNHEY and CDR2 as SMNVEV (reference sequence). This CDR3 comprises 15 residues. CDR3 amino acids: CASSFSPRGTYEQYF. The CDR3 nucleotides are TGTGCCAGCAGTTTTTCGCCCAGGGGAACCTACGAGCAGTACTTC.

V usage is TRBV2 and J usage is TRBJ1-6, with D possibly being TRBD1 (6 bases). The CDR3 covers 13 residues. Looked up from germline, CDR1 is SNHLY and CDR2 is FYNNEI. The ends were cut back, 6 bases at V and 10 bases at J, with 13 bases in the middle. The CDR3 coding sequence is TGTGCCAGCAGGAGTCAGGGGTCGTCACCCCTCCACTTT. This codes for CASRSQGSSPLHF.

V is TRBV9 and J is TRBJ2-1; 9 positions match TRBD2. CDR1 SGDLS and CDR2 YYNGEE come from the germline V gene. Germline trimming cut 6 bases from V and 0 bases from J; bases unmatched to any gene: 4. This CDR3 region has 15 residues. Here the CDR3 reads CASTGSGSSYNEQFF. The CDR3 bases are TGTGCCAGCACCGGTAGCGGGAGCTCCTACAATGAGCAGTTCTTC. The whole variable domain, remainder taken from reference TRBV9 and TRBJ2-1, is DSGVTQTPKHLITATGQRVTLRCSPRSGDLSVYWYQQSLDQGLQFLIQYYNGEERAKGNILERFSAQQFPDLHSELNLSSLELGDSALYFCASTGSGSSYNEQFFGPGTRLTVL.

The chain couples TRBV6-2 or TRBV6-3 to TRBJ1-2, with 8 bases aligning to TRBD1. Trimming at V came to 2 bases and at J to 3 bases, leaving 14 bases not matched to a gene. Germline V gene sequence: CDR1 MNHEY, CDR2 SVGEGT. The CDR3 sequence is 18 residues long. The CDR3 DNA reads TGTGCCAGCAGTTACGAGGGACGACAGGGGCAAGTACACTATGGCTACACCTTC. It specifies CASSYEGRQGQVHYGYTF.

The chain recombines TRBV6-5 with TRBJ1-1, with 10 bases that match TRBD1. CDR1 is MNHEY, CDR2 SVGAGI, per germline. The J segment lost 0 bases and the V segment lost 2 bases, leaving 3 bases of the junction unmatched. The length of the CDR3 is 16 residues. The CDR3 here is CASSYGTGVLNTEAFF. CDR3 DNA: TGTGCCAGCAGTTACGGGACAGGGGTTCTGAACACTGAAGCTTTCTTT.

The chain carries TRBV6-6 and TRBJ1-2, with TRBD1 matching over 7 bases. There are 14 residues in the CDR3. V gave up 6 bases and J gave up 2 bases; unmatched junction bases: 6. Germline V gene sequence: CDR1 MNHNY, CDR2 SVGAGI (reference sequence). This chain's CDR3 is CASSRTGANYGYTF. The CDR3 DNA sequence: TGTGCCAGCAGCCGAACAGGGGCGAACTATGGCTACACCTTC.

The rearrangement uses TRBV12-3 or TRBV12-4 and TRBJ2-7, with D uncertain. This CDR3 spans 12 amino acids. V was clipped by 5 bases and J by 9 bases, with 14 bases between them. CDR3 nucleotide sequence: TGTGCCAGCAGTGGCCAAGGAAGAGGGCAGTACTTC. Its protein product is CASSGQGRGQYF.

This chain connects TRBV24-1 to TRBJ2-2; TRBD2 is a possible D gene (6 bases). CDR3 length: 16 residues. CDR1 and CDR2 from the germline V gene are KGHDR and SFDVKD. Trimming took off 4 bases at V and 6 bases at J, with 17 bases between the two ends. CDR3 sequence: CATSDQGGPDPGELFF. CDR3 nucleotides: TGTGCCACCAGTGACCAGGGAGGACCCGACCCCGGGGAGCTGTTTTTT.